What follows are 14 T cell receptor beta chains derived from one specimen sequenced in a study of blood T cells in healthy people across ages. The authors ran a second PCR of roughly 6 to 12 cycles using a sample-barcoded 5' primer and a J-beta primer mix. Using its own MiXCR run on the 5' RACE reads, TCRdb lists one record per CDR3 protein. The data show over 1.5 million distinct CDR3 sequences, around 50% seen once. The sequencing input was blood. These receptor sequences come from a woman aged 40 to 50 in good health.

The chain links TRBV29-1 to TRBJ2-4; TRBD1 might be the D (5 bases). Germline V gene lookup returns CDR1 SQVTM and CDR2 ANQGSEA. The CDR3 runs to 13 residues. V gave up 7 bases and J gave up 6 bases, with 16 bases separating them. CDR3 sequence reads: CSAVQGSGNIQYF. The CDR3 nucleotides read TGCAGCGCTGTGCAGGGATCCGGAAACATTCAGTACTTC.

This clonotype was seen a single time. This chain connects TRBV20-1 to TRBJ2-5; 10 bases align to TRBD2. Germline V gene lookup returns CDR1 DFQATT and CDR2 SNEGSKA (reference sequence). With 6 bases clipped from V and 3 bases from J, the junction kept 7 bases outside the gene matches. The CDR3 sequence is 14 residues long. In DNA, the CDR3 is TGCAGTGCCAAACCCGGGACTAGCGAAGAGACCCAGTACTTC. Translating it yields CSAKPGTSEETQYF.

This rearrangement joins TRBV25-1 to TRBJ2-1; D is unclear. Germline-derived CDR1 and CDR2 are MGHDK and SYGVNS. V lost 3 bases, J lost 13 bases, and 19 bases lay in between. This CDR3 region has 14 residues. CDR3 loop: CASSEIGLQETQFF. The CDR3 coding sequence is TGTGCCAGCAGTGAGATCGGTCTTCAAGAGACCCAGTTCTTC.

This chain uses TRBV11-2 with TRBJ2-1; D assignment may be TRBD1 or TRBD2 (5 bases each). Per the germline V gene, CDR1 is SGHAT and CDR2 is FQNNGV. This CDR3 is built from 16 residues. Trimming cost V 5 bases and J 1 base, with 15 bases left between them. In DNA, the CDR3 is TGTGCCAGCAGCCGACCGGGACGGAGGTCCTACAATGAGCAGTTCTTC. Amino acids: CASSRPGRRSYNEQFF.

There are a few counts of this clonotype. V gene TRBV28 combines with J gene TRBJ1-2, with D tentatively TRBD1 (6 bases). The CDR3 totals 13 residues. Germline-derived CDR1 and CDR2 are MDHEN and SYDVKM. V dropped 11 bases and J dropped 2 bases, with 15 bases sitting between them. The CDR3 nucleotides read TGTGCCGGTCGTTCGACAGGAAACTATGGCTACACCTTC. Its translation: CAGRSTGNYGYTF.

The V gene is TRBV15, the J gene TRBJ1-6, with D unresolved. Germline values: CDR1 LNHNV, CDR2 YYDKDF (reference sequence). The CDR3 extends over 18 amino acids. Between the trimmed V and J ends, which lost 0 bases and 2 bases, there was a span of 14 bases. In nucleotides, the CDR3 is TGTGCCACCAGCAGAGATCCTCGGGAGGCTCCCTATAATTCACCCCTCCACTTT. Translation: CATSRDPREAPYNSPLHF. Full variable domain (outside the CDR3, taken from reference TRBV15 and TRBJ1-6): DAMVIQNPRYQVTQFGKPVTLSCSQTLNHNVMYWYQQKSSQAPKLLFHYYDKDFNNEADTPDNFQSRRPNTSFCFLDIRSPGLGDTAMYLCATSRDPREAPYNSPLHFGNGTRLTVT.

This clonotype was detected many times. The rearrangement uses TRBV7-9 and TRBJ2-1, with a weak D call TRBD1 (8 bases). CDR1 is SEHNR, CDR2 FQNEAQ, per germline (reference sequence). V was cut by 5 bases and J by 7 bases, with 18 bases left in between. The CDR3 is 15 amino acids. The CDR3 here is CASSPPDREGNEQFF. DNA for the CDR3: TGTGCCAGCAGCCCGCCGGACAGGGAGGGTAATGAGCAGTTCTTC. Full variable domain (remainder filled in from reference TRBV7-9 and TRBJ2-1): DTGVSQNPRHKITKRGQNVTFRCDPISEHNRLYWYRQTLGQGPEFLTYFQNEAQLEKSRLLSDRFSAERPKGSFSTLEIQRTEQGDSAMYLCASSPPDREGNEQFFGPGTRLTVL.

This chain links TRBV20-1 with TRBJ1-5; 8 nucleotides align to TRBD1. Germline assignment: CDR1 DFQATT and CDR2 SNEGSKA (reference sequence). Unmatched junction bases numbered 11, after V lost 0 bases and J lost 1 base. This CDR3 has 18 amino acids. CDR3 region: CSAREIGQGGWSNQPQHF. In DNA, the CDR3 is TGCAGTGCTAGAGAAATCGGACAGGGAGGATGGAGCAATCAGCCCCAGCATTTT.

This clonotype was counted only a few times. The V call is TRBV18, the J call TRBJ2-1, with D perhaps TRBD2 (6 bases). The germline gives CDR1 KGHSH, CDR2 LQKENI. The CDR3 spans 15 residues. The ends were cut back, 2 bases at V and 7 bases at J, with 15 bases in the middle. CDR3 coding DNA: TGTGCCAGCTCACCAGGGGGTCTAGCGAGTAATGAGCAGTTCTTC. Translation: CASSPGGLASNEQFF.

J is TRBJ2-1 and V is TRBV20-1; tentatively, D is TRBD1 (5 bases). V shed 3 bases and J shed 6 bases, with 18 bases lying between them. The CDR3 spans 15 residues. Germline assignment: CDR1 DFQATT and CDR2 SNEGSKA (reference sequence). CDR3: CSASSYQRQFNEQFF. The CDR3 nucleotides are TGCAGTGCTAGTTCCTATCAAAGACAGTTCAATGAGCAGTTCTTC.

This clonotype was observed a handful of times. This chain joins TRBV3-1 and TRBJ2-5, with a weak D call TRBD2 (5 bases). Germline CDR1 reads LGHDT; CDR2 reads YNNKEL (reference sequence). This CDR3 contains 16 residues. Trimming left V 0 bases short and J 5 bases short, with 16 bases between. For the CDR3, the DNA is TGTGCCAGCAGCCAAGATTCGTACAGCCCGGGGGAGACCCAGTACTTC. Its translation: CASSQDSYSPGETQYF.

A single count supports this clonotype. The chain carries TRBV3-1 and TRBJ2-5; 7 nucleotides agree with TRBD2. After removal of 4 bases from V and 8 bases from J, the junction contained 13 bases not matched to a gene. The germline V gene encodes CDR1 LGHDT and CDR2 YNNKEL (reference sequence). The CDR3 is made up of 15 amino acids. CDR3 sequence (DNA): TGTGCCAGCAGCCGAATAGCGGGCTACGCGAAAACCCAGTACTTC. Translating gives CASSRIAGYAKTQYF.

This sequence joins TRBV10-3 and TRBJ1-2; 9 bases are shared with TRBD1. The CDR3 has 12 residues. V lost 6 bases, J lost 4 bases, and 0 bases stayed unmatched. Germline V CDR1 and CDR2: ENHRY, SYGVKD. As DNA, the CDR3 is TGTGCCATCAGGGGACAGGGCTATGGCTACACCTTC. It specifies CAIRGQGYGYTF.

This clonotype showed up just a few times. The chain recombines TRBV9 with TRBJ2-1; D may be TRBD2 (5 bases). The V gene lost 3 bases and the J gene lost 0 bases, with 10 bases spanning the gap. This CDR3 contains 15 residues. CDR1 is SGDLS, CDR2 YYNGEE, per germline. CDR3 sequence: CASSERRSSYNEQFF. The CDR3 DNA is TGTGCCAGCAGCGAGCGGAGGAGCTCCTACAATGAGCAGTTCTTC.